The source of this TCR beta chain is a study of T cell changes during pregnancy in multiple sclerosis. The data were produced by immunoSEQ multiplex PCR, yet TCRdb's version contains in-frame clones alone and is incomplete. The sample includes around 40,000 clones, about 89% of them seen just once. This specimen consisted of CD4+ T cells from peripheral blood mononuclear cells, obtained in the third trimester of pregnancy. The receptor was isolated from a female donor in good health, enrolled as a control in a pregnancy study.

The CDR3 bases are TGCGCCAGCAGCTTGGCGGGACAGGGTATTAATTCACCCCTCCACTTT. Protein product: CASSLAGQGINSPLHF. The rearrangement uses TRBV5-1 and TRBJ1-6; TRBD1 aligns across 9 bases. V trimming: 0 bases; J trimming: 6 bases; junction bases outside the gene matches: 4. CDR1 SGHRS and CDR2 YFSETQ come from the germline V gene. There are 16 residues in the CDR3.